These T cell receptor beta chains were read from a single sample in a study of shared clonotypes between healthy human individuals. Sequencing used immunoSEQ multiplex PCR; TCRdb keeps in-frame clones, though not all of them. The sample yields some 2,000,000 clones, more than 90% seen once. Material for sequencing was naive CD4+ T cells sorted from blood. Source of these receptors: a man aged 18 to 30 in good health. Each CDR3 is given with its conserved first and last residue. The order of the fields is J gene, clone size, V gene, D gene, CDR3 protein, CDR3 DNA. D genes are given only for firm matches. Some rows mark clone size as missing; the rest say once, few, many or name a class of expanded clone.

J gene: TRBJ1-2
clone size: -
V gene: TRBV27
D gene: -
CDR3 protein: CASSSTTGRADGYTF
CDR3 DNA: TGTGCCAGCAGTTCAACGACAGGCCGTGCCGACGGCTACACCTTC

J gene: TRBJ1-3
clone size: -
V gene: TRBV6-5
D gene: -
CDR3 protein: CASTANPFGNTIYF
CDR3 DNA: TGTGCCAGCACGGCGAATCCATTTGGAAACACCATATATTTT

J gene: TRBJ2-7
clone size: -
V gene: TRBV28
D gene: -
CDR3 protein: CASRPLQATVVF
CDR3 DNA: TGTGCCAGCAGGCCTTTACAGGCTACTGTGGTCTTC

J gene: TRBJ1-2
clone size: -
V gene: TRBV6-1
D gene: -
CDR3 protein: CASSVNRGGTGYTF
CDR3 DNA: TGTGCCAGCAGCGTGAATAGGGGAGGGACTGGCTACACCTTC

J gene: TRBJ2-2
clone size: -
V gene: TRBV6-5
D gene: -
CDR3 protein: CASRMTPADTGELFF
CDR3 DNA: TGTGCCAGCAGAATGACCCCCGCGGACACCGGGGAGCTGTTTTTT

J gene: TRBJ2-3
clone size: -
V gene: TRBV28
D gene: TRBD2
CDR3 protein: CASSTAGAGLTDTQYF
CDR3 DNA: TGTGCCAGCAGTACAGCGGGGGCCGGTCTCACAGATACGCAGTATTTT

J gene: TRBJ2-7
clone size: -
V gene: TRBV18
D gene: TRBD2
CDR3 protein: CASSQTSGASYEQYF
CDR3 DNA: TGTGCCAGCTCGCAAACTAGCGGGGCGTCCTACGAGCAGTACTTC

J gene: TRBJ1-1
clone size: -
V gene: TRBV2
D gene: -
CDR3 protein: CASSVRTEAFF
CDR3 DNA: TGTGCCAGCAGTGTTAGGACAGAAGCTTTCTTT

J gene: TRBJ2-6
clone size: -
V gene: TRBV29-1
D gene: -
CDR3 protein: CSGEPLGESGANVLTF
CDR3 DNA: TGCAGCGGCGAACCGCTTGGGGAATCTGGGGCCAACGTCCTGACTTTC

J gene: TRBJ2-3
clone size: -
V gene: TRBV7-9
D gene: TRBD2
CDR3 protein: CASSWPLAGASLDTQYF
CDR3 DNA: TGTGCCAGCAGTTGGCCACTAGCGGGGGCCTCGTTGGATACGCAGTATTTT

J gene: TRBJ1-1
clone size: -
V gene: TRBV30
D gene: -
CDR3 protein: CAWSVSMNTEAFF
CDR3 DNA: TGTGCCTGGAGTGTATCGATGAACACTGAAGCTTTCTTT

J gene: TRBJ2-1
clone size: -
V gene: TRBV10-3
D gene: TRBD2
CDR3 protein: CAISGTSQDIEQFF
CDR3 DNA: TGTGCCATCAGTGGGACTAGCCAGGACATTGAGCAGTTCTTC

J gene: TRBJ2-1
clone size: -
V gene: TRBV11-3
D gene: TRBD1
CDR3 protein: CASSLGTGTGDNEQFF
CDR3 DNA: TGTGCCAGCAGCTTAGGCACCGGGACAGGGGACAATGAGCAGTTCTTC

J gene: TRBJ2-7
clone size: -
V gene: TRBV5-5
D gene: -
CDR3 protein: CASSLDLNLIYEQYF
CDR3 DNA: TGTGCCAGCAGCTTGGACCTCAACCTAATCTACGAGCAGTACTTC

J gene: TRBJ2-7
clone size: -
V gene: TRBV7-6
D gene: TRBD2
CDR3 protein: CASSRRLAGGSEQYF
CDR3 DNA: TGTGCCAGCAGCCGACGACTAGCGGGGGGAAGCGAGCAGTACTTC

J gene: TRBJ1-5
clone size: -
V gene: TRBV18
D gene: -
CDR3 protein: CASSPSGGNQPQHF
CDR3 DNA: TGTGCCAGCTCACCATCCGGGGGAAATCAGCCCCAGCATTTT

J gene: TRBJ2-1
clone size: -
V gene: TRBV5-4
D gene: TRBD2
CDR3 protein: CASSLELASYNEQFF
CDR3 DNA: TGTGCCAGCAGCTTGGAACTAGCGTCGTACAATGAGCAGTTCTTC

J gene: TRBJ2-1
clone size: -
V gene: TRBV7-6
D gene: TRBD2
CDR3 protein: CASSLAIAGEPYNEQFF
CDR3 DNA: TGTGCCAGCAGCTTAGCGATAGCGGGAGAACCCTACAATGAGCAGTTCTTC

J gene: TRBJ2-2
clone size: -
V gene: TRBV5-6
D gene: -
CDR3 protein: CASSWSGTGELFF
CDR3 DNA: TGTGCCAGCAGCTGGTCAGGGACCGGGGAGCTGTTTTTT

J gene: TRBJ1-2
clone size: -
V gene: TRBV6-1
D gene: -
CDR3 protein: CASSEANRDGDF
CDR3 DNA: TGTGCCAGCAGTGAAGCGAACAGGGATGGGGACTTC

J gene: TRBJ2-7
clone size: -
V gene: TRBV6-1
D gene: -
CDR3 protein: CASSPLRLRNEQYF
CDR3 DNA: TGTGCCAGCAGTCCCCTGCGGCTGCGCAACGAGCAGTACTTC

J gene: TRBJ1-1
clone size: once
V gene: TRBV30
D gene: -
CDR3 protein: CAWIRQANTEAFF
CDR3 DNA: TGTGCCTGGATACGGCAGGCGAACACTGAAGCTTTCTTT

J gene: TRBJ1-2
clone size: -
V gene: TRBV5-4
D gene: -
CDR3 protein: CASSLDRNYGYTF
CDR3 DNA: TGTGCCAGCAGCTTGGATCGGAACTATGGCTACACCTTC

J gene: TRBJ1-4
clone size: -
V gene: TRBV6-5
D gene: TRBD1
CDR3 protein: CASSASGTVTEKLFF
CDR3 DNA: TGTGCCAGCAGCGCCAGTGGGACAGTAACGGAAAAACTGTTTTTT

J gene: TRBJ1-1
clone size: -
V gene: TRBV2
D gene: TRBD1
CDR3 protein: CASSEAGGPTEAFF
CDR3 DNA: TGTGCCAGCAGTGAAGCAGGGGGCCCCACTGAAGCTTTCTTT